A single T cell receptor (beta chain) is shown here with its context. This sample is part of a study of T cell repertoires in ileal Crohn's disease. Turning to the study itself: All patients had surgery for stricturing (approximately 60%) or penetrating (39%) disease.

Germline CDR1 SNHLY, CDR2 FYNNEI. CDR3 length equals 15 residues. Trimming at V came to 5 bases and at J to 0 bases, leaving 7 bases not matched to a gene. Data came from immunoSEQ multiplex PCR; TCRdb stores just in-frame clones and leaves some out. The sample has several thousand clones, over 60% seen once. Time point described: neoterminal ileum biopsy at postoperative endoscopy, about 6 months after surgery. The rearrangement uses TRBV2 and TRBJ2-7; 7 nucleotides line up with TRBD2. Sequenced input: ileal tissue. The TCR was taken from an adult with Crohn's disease. CDR3 bases: TGTGCCAGCAGTTTCGGCGGGGGAAACTCCTACGAGCAGTACTTC. Amino acids: CASSFGGGNSYEQYF.